A selection of T cell receptor beta chains follows, all from one sample in a study of CD8 T cells in Susac syndrome. TCRdb re-analysed the immunoSEQ multiplex PCR reads in MiXCR, keeping a single row per CDR3 protein. The profile covers 70,000 to 100,000 distinct CDR3 sequences, with about 96% appearing a single time and around 0.43% taken by the ten largest. Sequencing was performed on CD8+ T cells from PBMCs. The receptors derive from a human donor with Susac syndrome. CDR3s include the opening cysteine and the closing phenylalanine or tryptophan. The D gene is left open where the match is weak. Clone size is stated in some rows and not others, as once, few, many or a class when expanded.

j_gene | abundance | d_gene | v_gene | CDR3aa | CDR3nt
TRBJ2-1 | . | TRBD2 | TRBV20-1 | CSATVGTSSYNEQFF | TGCAGTGCTACAGTTGGGACTAGCTCCTACAATGAGCAGTTCTTC
TRBJ2-2 | . | . | TRBV29-1 | CSVPQNTGELFF | TGCAGCGTTCCTCAGAACACCGGGGAGCTGTTTTTT
TRBJ1-6 | . | . | TRBV6-2/TRBV6-3 | CASSYSAGGGGSPLHF | TGTGCCAGCAGTTACTCGGCTGGGGGCGGCGGATCACCCCTCCACTTT
TRBJ2-1 | . | . | TRBV6-4 | CASSKDSEHNEQFF | TGTGCCAGCAGTAAGGATAGCGAACACAATGAGCAGTTCTTC
TRBJ1-1 | . | . | TRBV7-9 | CASSLVGDANTEAFF | TGTGCCAGCAGCCTTGTTGGGGATGCAAACACTGAAGCTTTCTTT
TRBJ2-5 | . | . | TRBV5-4 | CASSHAGEETQYF | TGTGCCAGCAGCCACGCTGGGGAAGAGACCCAGTACTTC
TRBJ2-1 | . | TRBD1 | TRBV5-4 | CASSPRTGDVEQFF | TGTGCCAGCAGCCCGAGGACAGGGGACGTTGAGCAGTTCTTC
TRBJ2-5 | . | . | TRBV7-9 | CASSSRSLRETQYF | TGTGCCAGCAGCTCAAGATCCCTAAGAGAGACCCAGTACTTC
TRBJ1-2 | . | TRBD1 | TRBV27 | CASSPGGGSTGGYTF | TGTGCCAGCAGTCCAGGGGGAGGAAGCACTGGTGGCTACACCTTC
TRBJ1-5 | once | . | TRBV28 | CASSPRRGDQPQHF | TGTGCCAGCAGTCCGAGACGGGGGGATCAGCCCCAGCATTTT